The next 25 T cell receptor beta chains were all read from a single sample in a study of cytomegalovirus exposure and HLA in healthy donors. Primers: 60 Vbeta forward and 13 Jbeta reverse. Generated by immunoSEQ multiplex PCR, the TCRdb table keeps only in-frame clones and is missing some. The data contain 95,000 to 150,000 clones, around 85% of them singletons. Material: PBMCs. Receptor source: a man aged 25-45 years in good health and CMV-seronegative.

The chain uses TRBV7-2 and TRBJ2-7, with 7 bases identical to TRBD1. Germline assignment: CDR1 SGHTA and CDR2 FQGNSA. The CDR3 has 15 residues. The V segment lost 7 bases and the J segment 1 base; nucleotides outside the gene matches: 10. The CDR3 DNA reads as TGTGCCAGCAACGCCGACGGGACAGCGTCCTACGAGCAGTACTTC. This sequence encodes CASNADGTASYEQYF.

The chain couples TRBV7-9 to TRBJ1-1; 7 positions agree with TRBD1. This CDR3 spans 14 amino acids. Germline trimming cut 1 base from V and 8 bases from J; bases unmatched to any gene: 7. Germline V lookup: CDR1 SEHNR, CDR2 FQNEAQ (reference sequence). The CDR3 is CASSLGDSVLEAFF. CDR3 nucleotides: TGTGCCAGCAGCTTAGGGGACAGTGTTTTGGAAGCTTTCTTT.

This clone was seen only a few times. The CDR3 nucleotides are TGTGCCAGCACTCGCATCACCGGGACAGGGCCACAAGAGACCCAGTACTTC. Translation: CASTRITGTGPQETQYF. The rearrangement joins TRBV27 to TRBJ2-5; 9 bases align to TRBD1. CDR1 and CDR2 from the germline V gene are MNHEY and SMNVEV (reference sequence). With V trimmed by 7 bases and J by 2 bases, 14 bases remained unmatched. CDR3 length: 17 residues.

The chain uses TRBV9 and TRBJ2-7, with 15 bases lining up with TRBD2. Losses at the gene ends were 10 bases for V and 5 bases for J; bases not matched to a gene: 10. Germline V gives CDR1 SGDLS, CDR2 YYNGEE. This CDR3 is 15 amino acids long. CDR3 nucleotide sequence: TGTGCCTCCGGGACTAGCGGGGGGAAAATAGACGAGCAGTACTTC. It codes for CASGTSGGKIDEQYF.

This rearrangement joins TRBV28 to TRBJ2-2; D call uncertain. Per the germline V gene, CDR1 is MDHEN and CDR2 is SYDVKM. The CDR3 is 13 residues long. The V and J ends lost 4 bases and 1 base respectively, with 4 bases between them. The CDR3 region is CASSSMNTGELFF. The CDR3 region has the DNA TGTGCCAGCAGTTCCATGAACACCGGGGAGCTGTTTTTT.

This clone showed up just once. V is TRBV7-8 and J is TRBJ1-2; TRBD1 aligns across 9 bases. The CDR3 contains 18 residues. V lost 2 bases, J lost 2 bases, and 12 bases stayed unmatched. CDR1 and CDR2 from the germline V gene are SGHVS and FQNEAQ. CDR3 amino acids: CASSLTGTGSFLNYGYTF. DNA of the CDR3: TGTGCCAGCAGCTTAACGGGGACAGGGTCCTTCCTCAACTATGGCTACACCTTC.

The rearrangement links TRBV9 to TRBJ2-2; TRBD1 aligns across 9 bases. V was pared by 3 bases and J by 6 bases, with 21 bases of the junction left unmatched. The CDR3 runs to 20 residues. CDR1 is SGDLS, CDR2 YYNGEE, per germline. The CDR3 DNA is TGTGCCAGCAGCGCGTCTTTGGGGACAGGGAGGTTAGGTTTCGCCGGGGAGCTGTTTTTT. It translates to CASSASLGTGRLGFAGELFF.

The V and J genes are TRBV5-6 and TRBJ1-4, with D possibly TRBD1 on 6 matching bases. This CDR3 has 14 amino acids. V was trimmed by 4 bases and J by 3 bases, leaving 10 bases between them. Looked up from germline, CDR1 is SGHDT and CDR2 is YYEEEE. CDR3 DNA: TGTGCCAGCAGCCTAGGACAGCCTAATGAAAAACTGTTTTTT. Protein product: CASSLGQPNEKLFF.

J is TRBJ1-5 and V is TRBV6-4; no clear D gene. The V end lost 5 bases, the J end lost 5 bases, and 10 bases lay between the germline ends. This CDR3 region has 13 residues. Germline-derived CDR1 and CDR2 are MRHNA and SNTAGT. The CDR3, as DNA: TGTGCCAGCAGTCCCGACACCTATCAGCCCCAGCATTTT. Translation: CASSPDTYQPQHF.

V is TRBV11-3 and J is TRBJ1-3; D is perhaps TRBD1 (6 bases). The CDR3 totals 14 residues. Germline CDR1 is SGHNT and CDR2 is YENEEA. V gave up 5 bases and J gave up 0 bases, with 8 bases separating them. The CDR3 coding sequence is TGTGCCAGCAGCCAGGGGCTCTCTGGAAACACCATATATTTT. Amino acid sequence: CASSQGLSGNTIYF.

V usage is TRBV18 and J usage is TRBJ2-7; TRBD1 aligns across 8 bases. The V segment lost 2 bases and the J segment 2 bases; nucleotides outside the gene matches: 8. The CDR3 has 16 residues. Germline V gene lookup returns CDR1 KGHSH and CDR2 LQKENI. In DNA form, the CDR3 reads TGTGCCAGCTCACCAGCATCCGGGACAGGCGCCTACGAGCAGTACTTC. The encoded protein is CASSPASGTGAYEQYF.

The chain uses TRBV5-6 and TRBJ1-5; no clear D gene. Looked up from germline, CDR1 is SGHDT and CDR2 is YYEEEE. The CDR3 is 16 residues long. The germline V and J ends were trimmed by 0 bases and 0 bases, with 10 bases remaining between them. The CDR3 loop is CASSLARDYSNQPQHF. The CDR3 DNA reads as TGTGCCAGCAGCTTGGCGAGGGATTATAGCAATCAGCCCCAGCATTTT.

This clone was counted a single time. This chain connects TRBV4-2 to TRBJ1-5; 8 bases fit TRBD1. CDR1 and CDR2 (germline): LGHNA, YNFKEQ. J gave up 8 bases and V 4 bases, and 10 bases lay outside the gene matches. This CDR3 spans 15 amino acids. CDR3 nucleotides: TGTGCCAGCAGCCCTTATGCAGGGGGCGAGGAGCCCCAGCATTTT. It encodes CASSPYAGGEEPQHF.

This chain uses TRBV4-3 with TRBJ1-5; D may be TRBD1 (6 bases). V was trimmed by 0 bases and J by 5 bases, leaving 17 bases between them. This CDR3 has 17 residues. Germline loops: CDR1 LGHNA, CDR2 YSLEER. CDR3 amino acids: CASSQDLGQWLDQPQHF. The CDR3 region has the DNA TGCGCCAGCAGCCAAGACCTCGGACAGTGGCTGGATCAGCCCCAGCATTTT.

The V call is TRBV11-2, the J call TRBJ2-4; a weak D match, TRBD2 (6 bases). The CDR3 is 14 amino acids. V lost 1 base, J lost 12 bases, and 16 bases lay in between. CDR1 and CDR2 from the germline V gene are SGHAT and FQNNGV. Here the CDR3 DNA reads TGTGCCAGCAGCTTAGTAAGGAGACCGACTAGTCAGTACTTC. It codes for CASSLVRRPTSQYF.

This clone was detected only a few times. CDR3 residues: CASRDESGGYNEQFF. The CDR3 DNA reads as TGTGCCAGCAGAGATGAGAGCGGGGGCTACAATGAGCAGTTCTTC. The chain uses TRBV7-8 and TRBJ2-1, with TRBD2 matching 8 bases. The CDR3 has 15 residues. CDR1 is SGHVS and CDR2 is FQNEAQ in the germline V gene. The V gene end was trimmed by 6 bases and the J gene end by 3 bases; junction bases not matched to a gene: 7. The full variable domain, in which reference TRBV7-8 and TRBJ2-1 provide the parts outside the CDR3, is GAGVSQSPRYKVAKRGQDVALRCDPISGHVSLFWYQQALGQGPEFLTYFQNEAQLDKSGLPSDRFFAERPEGSVSTLKIQRTQQEDSAVYLCASRDESGGYNEQFFGPGTRLTVL.

This chain links TRBV27 with TRBJ2-2; 7 bases match TRBD1. Unmatched junction bases numbered 5, after V lost 0 bases and J lost 7 bases. The CDR3 runs to 15 residues. Germline CDR1 and CDR2: MNHEY and SMNVEV (reference sequence). CDR3 residues: CASSLSYRGDGELFF. CDR3 nucleotides: TGTGCCAGCAGTTTATCGTACAGGGGTGACGGGGAGCTGTTTTTT.

There are a few counts of this clone. This chain uses TRBV5-8 with TRBJ1-6; D is ambiguous. V gave up 4 bases and J gave up 10 bases, with 24 bases separating them. CDR1 is SGHTS and CDR2 is YDEGEE in the germline V gene. The CDR3 runs 17 residues. CDR3 amino acids: CASSPEVMGAVRSPLHF. The CDR3 region has the DNA TGTGCCAGCAGCCCCGAAGTGATGGGAGCCGTACGATCACCCCTCCACTTT.

This sequence joins TRBV15 and TRBJ2-7; tentatively, D is TRBD1 (6 bases). The CDR3 has 15 residues. The germline gives CDR1 LNHNV, CDR2 YYDKDF (reference sequence). Trimming cost V 2 bases and J 3 bases, with 14 bases left between them. The CDR3 here is CATSRTGTQGYEQYF. The CDR3 coding sequence is TGTGCCACCAGCAGAACCGGGACACAGGGCTACGAGCAGTACTTC.

The V and J genes are TRBV7-9 and TRBJ2-5; 8 bases align to TRBD1. TRBJ2-7 matches the DNA end more closely, so the J call is doubtful. The CDR3 totals 17 residues. Germline assignment: CDR1 SEHNR and CDR2 FQNEAQ (reference sequence). CDR3 coding DNA: TGTGCCAGCAGCTTAGGGGCTTGGGACAGGCGCCCCTACGAGCAGTACTTC. Amino acids: CASSLGAWDRRPYEQYF.

The chain recombines TRBV19 with TRBJ2-5; 7 bases are shared with TRBD1. V gave up 2 bases and J gave up 5 bases; unmatched junction bases: 8. CDR3 length: 15 residues. Germline V gene sequence: CDR1 LNHDA, CDR2 SQIVND (reference sequence). CDR3 protein: CASSIQTGMLETQYF. The CDR3 DNA reads as TGTGCCAGTAGTATACAGACAGGGATGTTGGAGACCCAGTACTTC.

The V and J genes are TRBV5-4 and TRBJ1-1; 12 bases are a match to TRBD1. There are 18 residues in the CDR3. V shed 4 bases, J shed 2 bases, and the junction held 12 bases outside the gene matches. Germline CDR1 and CDR2: SGHNT and YYREEE (reference sequence). CDR3 sequence: CASSIHRDRGRINTEAFF. The CDR3, as DNA: TGTGCCAGCAGCATCCACCGGGACAGGGGGCGTATTAACACTGAAGCTTTCTTT.

The gene calls are TRBV28 and TRBJ1-1; D perhaps matches TRBD1 (6 bases). This CDR3 has 13 residues. Germline V gene sequence: CDR1 MDHEN, CDR2 SYDVKM. The ends were cut back, 6 bases at V and 1 base at J, with 9 bases in the middle. The CDR3 nucleotides are TGTGCCAGCAGACCGGGACAGAACACTGAAGCTTTCTTT. Translated, it gives CASRPGQNTEAFF.

The J gene is TRBJ2-6, the V gene TRBV6-6; perhaps TRBD1 as D (6 bases). CDR3 length equals 15 residues. The germline V gene encodes CDR1 MNHNY and CDR2 SVGAGI (reference sequence). V shed 5 bases and J shed 0 bases, with 8 bases lying between them. CDR3 residues: CASSGRGSGANVLTF. The CDR3 DNA follows: TGTGCCAGCAGTGGCAGGGGCTCTGGGGCCAACGTCCTGACTTTC.

This clone has just one count. The chain employs TRBV23-1 and TRBJ2-3; TRBD2 is a possible D gene (7 bases). TRBV23-1 carries the ORF label, with uncertain function. The V and J ends lost 6 bases and 0 bases respectively, with 16 bases between them. The CDR3 extends over 16 amino acids. The CDR3 spells CASSHPGGLSTDTQYF. The CDR3 DNA sequence: TGCGCCAGCAGCCATCCCGGGGGGCTCAGCACAGATACGCAGTATTTT.